These T cell receptor beta chains were read from a single sample in a study of long-term antiretroviral therapy in people with HIV. The protocol was immunoSEQ multiplex PCR, while the TCRdb copy is restricted to in-frame clones and leaves out a portion. This table holds more than 25,000 clones, roughly 80% found once. Sequencing used unsorted PBMCs, obtained 3 years after starting antiretroviral therapy. The receptors were sampled from a man in his forties or fifties with HIV. CDR3s include the opening cysteine and the closing phenylalanine or tryptophan. The D gene is left open where the match is weak. Clone sizes are given selectively: once, few, many, or a class where the clone is expanded.

TRBD1 few TRBJ1-3 TRBV7-3 CASSRRQGMKGNTIYF TGTGCCAGCAGCCGACGACAGGGGATGAAGGGAAACACCATATATTTT
NA few TRBJ2-7 TRBV28 CASSGDYEQYF TGTGCCAGTTCAGGGGACTACGAGCAGTACTTC
NA NA TRBJ1-1 TRBV27 CASSLKRNTEAFF TGTGCCAGCAGTTTGAAACGGAACACTGAAGCTTTCTTT
NA NA TRBJ1-2 TRBV4-3 CASSPGGGALWGYGYTF TGCGCCAGCAGCCCCGGGGGAGGGGCCCTTTGGGGCTATGGCTACACCTTC
TRBD2 NA TRBJ2-1 TRBV11-2 CASSWVRAGSYNEQFF TGTGCCAGCAGCTGGGTTCGAGCGGGATCGTACAATGAGCAGTTCTTC
NA few TRBJ1-4 TRBV30 CAWSKGGGANEKLFF TGTGCCTGGAGCAAAGGCGGGGGGGCGAATGAAAAACTGTTTTTT
TRBD1 NA TRBJ2-1 TRBV5-5 CASSARDRGRYNEQFF TGTGCCAGCAGCGCCCGGGACAGGGGTCGCTACAATGAGCAGTTCTTC
TRBD2 NA TRBJ2-1 TRBV6-6 CASSYGLAAYNEQFF TGTGCCAGCAGTTACGGGCTAGCGGCCTACAATGAGCAGTTCTTC
TRBD1 NA TRBJ1-4 TRBV29-1 CSAGTVEKLFF TGCAGCGCCGGGACAGTTGAAAAACTGTTTTTT
NA NA TRBJ2-7 TRBV10-1 CASSEFMDRSYEQYF TGCGCCAGCAGTGAGTTTATGGATCGCTCCTACGAGCAGTACTTC
TRBD1 NA TRBJ2-2 TRBV18 CASSPGTGNTGELFF TGTGCCAGCTCACCTGGGACAGGGAACACCGGGGAGCTGTTTTTT
NA NA TRBJ1-1 TRBV10-3 CAIKDSMNTEAFF TGTGCCATCAAGGACAGTATGAACACTGAAGCTTTCTTT
NA NA TRBJ1-6 TRBV10-3 CASHVGEAYNSPLHF TGTGCCAGCCACGTGGGGGAGGCCTATAATTCACCCCTCCACTTT
NA NA TRBJ2-1 TRBV2 CASSEVYNEQFF TGTGCCAGCAGTGAGGTTTACAATGAGCAGTTCTTC
NA NA TRBJ1-4 TRBV10-3 CAISGATNEKLFF TGTGCCATCAGTGGGGCAACTAATGAAAAACTGTTTTTT
TRBD1 NA TRBJ2-7 TRBV5-6 CASSGGQGAYEQYF TGTGCCAGCAGCGGGGGACAGGGGGCGTACGAGCAGTACTTC
NA few TRBJ1-1 TRBV7-2 CASSLAPPHTEAFF TGTGCCAGCAGCTTAGCGCCCCCACATACTGAAGCTTTCTTT
TRBD1 NA TRBJ2-1 TRBV5-4 CASSLLGQTYNEQFF TGTGCCAGCAGCTTGTTGGGACAGACCTACAATGAGCAGTTCTTC
TRBD1 NA TRBJ1-1 TRBV12-5 CASGLGDRDAFF TGTGCTAGTGGTTTGGGGGACAGGGATGCTTTCTTT
NA medium-sized TRBJ1-3 TRBV19 CASSIHSGNTIYF TGTGCCAGTAGTATACACTCTGGAAACACCATATATTTT
TRBD1 NA TRBJ2-1 TRBV12-5 CASGLGRTGNHEQFF TGTGCTAGTGGTTTGGGCCGGACAGGTAACCATGAGCAGTTCTTC
TRBD2 few TRBJ2-7 TRBV7-9 CASSLEPGGLRYEQYF TGTGCCAGCAGCTTAGAGCCGGGGGGACTAAGATACGAGCAGTACTTC
TRBD2 NA TRBJ2-7 TRBV5-1 CASSPQAGRDSYEQYF TGCGCCAGCAGCCCTCAGGCGGGGAGGGACTCCTACGAGCAGTACTTC
NA NA TRBJ1-6 TRBV7-3 CASSYTGSSPLHF TGTGCCAGCAGCTATACAGGAAGCTCACCCCTCCACTTT
TRBD1 few TRBJ1-4 TRBV19 CASSAQGPPFTNEKLFF TGTGCCAGTAGCGCACAGGGGCCGCCTTTCACTAATGAAAAACTGTTTTTT
NA medium-sized TRBJ1-1 TRBV10-3 CAIRGDSNTEAFF TGTGCCATCAGGGGTGACAGCAACACTGAAGCTTTCTTT
TRBD2 NA TRBJ2-3 TRBV27 CASSFAPSGRAEAQYF TGTGCCAGCAGTTTTGCGCCTAGCGGGAGGGCCGAAGCGCAGTATTTT
NA NA TRBJ2-1 TRBV27 CASSHPVYNEQFF TGTGCCAGCAGTCATCCGGTTTACAATGAGCAGTTCTTC
TRBD2 NA TRBJ2-5 TRBV19 CARPPLAGVKETQYF TGTGCCCGGCCCCCACTAGCGGGAGTGAAAGAGACCCAGTACTTC
NA NA TRBJ1-2 TRBV4-2 CASSQDRVPFYGYTF TGTGCCAGCAGCCAAGATCGTGTTCCTTTCTATGGCTACACCTTC